The entry that follows covers one TCR beta chain sequence. This sample was taken from a study of blood T cell repertoires in COVID-19. Study-wide context: Acute-phase and convalescent COVID-19 samples originated in the United States, Italy and Spain. Sources were T cells, B-cell-depleted T cells, or PBMCs; the material itself was cDNA or gDNA.

Per the original methods: Reference gene primer amplification in the assay estimated nucleated cell counts. TCRdb's copy holds only in-frame clones and misses some; the assay was immunoSEQ multiplex PCR. The V and J calls and clone size were taken over from that table, and D and trimming were inferred from the DNA. The data hold about 100,000 clones, with about 85% observed a single time. The germline V gene has CDR1 LGHDT and CDR2 YNNKEL (reference sequence). Trimming removed 2 bases from V and 4 bases from J; junction bases left unmatched: 3. The CDR3 length is 14 residues. This chain links TRBV3-1 (or the pseudogene TRBV3-2) with TRBJ2-7, with 9 positions matching TRBD2. The source of this sequence is a man aged 45-60 years with active or convalescent COVID-19. Sequencing was carried out using peripheral blood. The CDR3 reads CASSQLAGVYEQYF. CDR3 DNA sequence: TGTGCCAGCAGCCAATTAGCGGGAGTTTACGAGCAGTACTTC.